This T cell receptor beta chain was recovered during a study of blood T cell repertoires in COVID-19. Looking at the study overall: The analysed material was cDNA or gDNA that came from T cells, B-cell-depleted T cells, or PBMCs.

Seattle patients were enrolled while actively infected and followed longitudinally. Germline loops: CDR1 SNHLY, CDR2 FYNNEI. The CDR3 loop spans 16 amino acids. V shed 5 bases and J shed 0 bases, with 16 bases lying between them. In the original analysis: Estimation of nucleated cell counts was performed using reference gene primer amplification. Clones were sequenced by immunoSEQ multiplex PCR, and TCRdb holds only the in-frame ones, with some missing. The DNA gave D and trimming, while V, J and clone size come from that table. Altogether 300,000 to 400,000 clones are present, around 88% being singletons, with the ten largest covering around 1.6%.

This sequence was found in a woman in her 30s with COVID-19, enrolled during active disease. The sample taken for sequencing was peripheral blood. J is TRBJ1-2 and V is TRBV2; D uncertain. The CDR3 is CASSPTRIGPNYGYTF. The CDR3 DNA is TGTGCCAGCAGTCCGACTAGGATCGGGCCTAACTATGGCTACACCTTC.